Sequencing of this TCR beta chain was carried out in a study of graft-versus-host responses after intestinal transplantation. Looking at the study overall: After anti-thymocyte globulin induction, recipients took tacrolimus and steroids for about 3 years.

Data came from immunoSEQ multiplex PCR; TCRdb stores just in-frame clones and leaves some out. The sample lists over 80,000 clones, roughly 82% occurring once. The V gene's germline CDR1 is SGDLS and CDR2 YYNGEE. CDR3 length: 14 amino acids. Trimming pared 4 bases from V and 2 bases from J, leaving 13 bases between. The receptor's source is a human patient who received an intestinal transplant, so some T cells may come from the graft donor. This rearrangement joins TRBV9 to TRBJ2-7; D may correspond to TRBD1 or TRBD2 (6 bases each). Source: PBMCs, taken 255 days after intestinal transplant. CDR3 sequence: CASSPGEDPYEQYF. DNA for the CDR3: TGTGCCAGCAGCCCAGGGGAGGACCCCTACGAGCAGTACTTC.